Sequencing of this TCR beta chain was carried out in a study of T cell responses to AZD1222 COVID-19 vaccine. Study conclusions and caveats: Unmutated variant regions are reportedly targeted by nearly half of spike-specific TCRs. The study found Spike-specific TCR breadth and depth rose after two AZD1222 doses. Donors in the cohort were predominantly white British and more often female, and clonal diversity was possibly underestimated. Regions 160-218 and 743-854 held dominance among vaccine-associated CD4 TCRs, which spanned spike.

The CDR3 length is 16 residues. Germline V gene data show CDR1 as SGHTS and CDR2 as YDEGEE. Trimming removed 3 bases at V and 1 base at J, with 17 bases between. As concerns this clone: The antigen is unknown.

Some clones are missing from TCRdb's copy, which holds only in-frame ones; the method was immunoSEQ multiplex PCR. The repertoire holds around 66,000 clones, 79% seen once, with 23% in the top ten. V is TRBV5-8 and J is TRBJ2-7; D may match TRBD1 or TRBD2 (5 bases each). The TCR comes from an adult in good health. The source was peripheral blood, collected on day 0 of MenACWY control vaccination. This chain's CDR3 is CASSSGQGLLSYEQYF. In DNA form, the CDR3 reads TGTGCCAGCAGCTCGGGGCAGGGCCTCCTATCCTACGAGCAGTACTTC.